One and the same sample provided the 13 T cell receptor beta chains below, sequenced in a study of T cell changes during pregnancy in multiple sclerosis (dated by TCRdb to the late 2010s). Library method: the immunoSEQ multiplex PCR assay. TCRdb provides this immuneACCESS table in a form limited to in-frame rearrangements. Some clones are lacking; in checked studies, under half of them reflect an unresolved V gene, and why the rest are absent is not known. This sample is represented by about 59,000 clones; 92% of them were singletons. About 2.9% of the sample goes to the ten largest clones. This specimen was peripheral blood, taken in the third trimester of pregnancy. The receptors come from a female donor in good health, enrolled as a control in a pregnancy study.

The CDR3 sequence: CASSLEYKPQYF. As DNA, the CDR3 is TGTGCCAGCAGCTTGGAATATAAGCCCCAGTACTTC. This chain joins TRBV5-6 and TRBJ2-5; no firm D call. V shed 0 bases and J shed 9 bases, with 9 bases lying between them. CDR3 length equals 12 residues. The germline gives CDR1 SGHDT, CDR2 YYEEEE.

CDR3 region: CASSSLNGGVNEKLFF. DNA for the CDR3: TGTGCCAGCAGCTCCCTTAACGGGGGGGTTAATGAAAAACTGTTTTTT. The gene calls are TRBV7-6 and TRBJ1-4; TRBD1 might be the D (5 bases). The CDR3 spans 16 residues. The ends were cut back, 4 bases at V and 4 bases at J, with 16 bases in the middle. CDR1 and CDR2 from the germline V gene are SGHVS and FNYEAQ.

V and J are TRBV28 and TRBJ1-3; perhaps TRBD1 as D (5 bases). The length of the CDR3 is 16 residues. Deletions cut 1 base from V and 0 bases from J, with 10 bases between. Germline assignment: CDR1 MDHEN and CDR2 SYDVKM. Here the CDR3 DNA reads TGTGCCAGCAGTTTATCAGGGCCCATCTCTGGAAACACCATATATTTT. This translates into CASSLSGPISGNTIYF.

This chain uses TRBV19 with TRBJ2-1; tentatively, D is TRBD1 (5 bases). Germline CDR1 reads LNHDA; CDR2 reads SQIVND (reference sequence). CDR3 length: 15 residues. V was clipped by 5 bases and J by 1 base, with 12 bases between them. The CDR3 sequence: CASSVTGLSYNEQFF. The CDR3 coding sequence is TGTGCCAGTAGTGTTACAGGATTATCCTACAATGAGCAGTTCTTC.

This chain joins TRBV7-8 and TRBJ1-5; D is possibly TRBD1 (5 bases). The CDR3 totals 13 residues. Between the trimmed V and J ends, which lost 4 bases and 4 bases, there was a span of 8 bases. Germline CDR1 and CDR2: SGHVS and FQNEAQ. CDR3 residues: CASSSDINQPQHF. CDR3 nucleotides: TGTGCCAGCAGCTCGGACATTAATCAGCCCCAGCATTTT.

The V and J genes are TRBV7-9 and TRBJ1-2, with no clear D. Germline CDR1 reads SEHNR; CDR2 reads FQNEAQ (reference sequence). V was shortened by 1 base and J by 5 bases, with 5 bases between the two germline ends. There are 12 residues in the CDR3. DNA for the CDR3: TGTGCCAGCAGCTTAGTCAATTATGGCTACACCTTC. As protein: CASSLVNYGYTF.

This chain joins TRBV10-3 and TRBJ2-5, with no clear D. The CDR3 is 16 residues long. The germline V gene has CDR1 ENHRY and CDR2 SYGVKD. Trimming cost V 0 bases and J 5 bases, with 16 bases left between them. Here the CDR3 reads CAISESTGAVGETQYF. As DNA, the CDR3 is TGTGCCATCAGTGAGTCGACTGGAGCAGTCGGGGAGACCCAGTACTTC.

The V and J genes are TRBV6-4 and TRBJ2-1; 14 bases agree with TRBD2. The CDR3 totals 13 residues. Germline CDR1 and CDR2: MRHNA and SNTAGT. The ends lost 9 bases at V and 6 bases at J; junction bases unmatched: 1. This CDR3 reads CARTSGRANEQFF. The CDR3 nucleotides are TGTGCCAGGACTAGCGGGAGGGCCAATGAGCAGTTCTTC.

The chain carries TRBV6-5 and TRBJ2-5; D unresolved. Looked up from germline, CDR1 is MNHEY and CDR2 is SVGAGI. V dropped 0 bases and J dropped 4 bases, with 6 bases sitting between them. The CDR3 consists of 13 residues. CDR3: CASSYSLRETQYF. The CDR3 bases are TGTGCCAGCAGTTACTCTTTGCGAGAGACCCAGTACTTC.

The sample holds one count of this clone. The rearrangement uses TRBV7-6 and TRBJ2-7; 7 bases match TRBD1. Germline trimming cut 4 bases from V and 4 bases from J; bases unmatched to any gene: 4. Germline V gene lookup returns CDR1 SGHVS and CDR2 FNYEAQ. The CDR3 consists of 13 residues. In nucleotides, the CDR3 is TGTGCCAGCAGCTCTCGGGACAGTTACGAGCAGTACTTC. Its translation: CASSSRDSYEQYF.

The chain joins TRBV28 to TRBJ2-6, with D tentatively TRBD1 (6 bases). Germline V CDR1 and CDR2: MDHEN, SYDVKM. The CDR3 has 16 amino acids. Trimming cost V 5 bases and J 2 bases, with 13 bases left between them. The CDR3 loop is CASSRTAPPGANVLTF. In nucleotides, the CDR3 is TGTGCCAGCAGTCGGACAGCCCCCCCTGGGGCCAACGTCCTGACTTTC.

This clone appeared a single time. The chain carries TRBV6-5 and TRBJ2-5, with a tentative D call TRBD1 (8 bases). The CDR3 consists of 14 residues. Germline V CDR1 and CDR2: MNHEY, SVGAGI. V lost 5 bases and J lost 4, with 14 bases in between. Here the CDR3 reads CASSDYRGGETQYF. The CDR3, as DNA: TGTGCCAGCAGTGACTACAGGGGGGGAGAGACCCAGTACTTC.

CDR3 coding DNA: TGTGCCAGTAGTTTCCGCCAGGGGGTTGAGGAGACCCAGTACTTC. Translating gives CASSFRQGVEETQYF. The V and J genes are TRBV19 and TRBJ2-5, with TRBD1 identical over 7 bases. J lost 5 bases, V lost 5 bases, and 11 bases had no gene match. This CDR3 region has 15 residues. In germline, CDR1 is LNHDA, CDR2 SQIVND (reference sequence).